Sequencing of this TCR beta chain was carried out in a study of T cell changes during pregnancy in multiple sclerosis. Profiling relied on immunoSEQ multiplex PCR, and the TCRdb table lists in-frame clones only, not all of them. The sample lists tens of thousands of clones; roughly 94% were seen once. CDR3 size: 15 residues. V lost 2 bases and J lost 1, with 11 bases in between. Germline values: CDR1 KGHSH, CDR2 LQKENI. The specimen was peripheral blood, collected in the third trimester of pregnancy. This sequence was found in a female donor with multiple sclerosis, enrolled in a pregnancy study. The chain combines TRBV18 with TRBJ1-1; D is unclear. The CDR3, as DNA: TGTGCCAGCTCACCAAGCGTGCGGTGGAACACTGAAGCTTTCTTT. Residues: CASSPSVRWNTEAFF.